This T cell receptor beta chain was found in a study of T cell repertoires in cytomegalovirus infection. Study details: Indications of both CMV infection and matching HLA type were provided by public TCR beta signatures. Findings and caveats of the study: CMV-specific HLA-C-restricted TCR beta clonotypes dominated the ex vivo response. Of the TCR beta families, the public ones yielded a cumulative frequency that identified carriers of CMV plus the relevant HLA.

TCRdb itself ran the reads through MiXCR, one entry per CDR3 protein. The data hold 80,000 to 130,000 distinct CDR3 sequences, with more than 20% observed a single time. This clonotype was seen more than once but under ten times. Antigen: not known. This CDR3 spans 14 amino acids. Germline assignment: CDR1 MNHNY and CDR2 SVGAGI (reference sequence). V trimming: 6 bases; J trimming: 3 bases; junction bases outside the gene matches: 6. This chain connects TRBV6-6 to TRBJ1-2; 8 nucleotides agree with TRBD1. The clonotype originates from a human donor in good health (CMV status not recorded). Some clones in this sample may be carry-over from other donors' samples. The sample was CD8+ T cells from PBMCs. The CDR3 sequence: CASRGQGGHYGYTF. CDR3 sequence (DNA): TGTGCCAGCAGAGGACAGGGCGGCCACTATGGCTACACCTTC.